Listed below are T cell receptor beta chains from one sample, sequenced in a study of human T cells and chemical hapten exposure. TCRdb called the 5' RACE reads again in MiXCR, with one record for every CDR3 protein. Of tens of thousands of distinct CDR3 sequences listed, 7.7% are singletons. All receptors derive from a male donor in good health. CDR3s include the opening cysteine and the closing phenylalanine or tryptophan. The order of the fields is D gene, V gene, clone size, J gene, CDR3 DNA, CDR3 protein. D genes are given only for firm matches. Only part of the rows carry a size: once, few, many, or a class if the clone is expanded.

d_call: NA; v_call: TRBV14; clone_size: few; j_call: TRBJ2-6; cdr3_nt: TGTGCCAGCAGCCAAGCAAAGCGGGTCTCTGGGGCCAACGTCCTGACTTTC; cdr3_aa: CASSQAKRVSGANVLTF
d_call: TRBD2; v_call: TRBV19; clone_size: few; j_call: TRBJ2-5; cdr3_nt: TGTGCCAGTAGTATCGGCGGGAGAAGTGAGACCCAGTACTTC; cdr3_aa: CASSIGGRSETQYF
d_call: NA; v_call: TRBV29-1; clone_size: few; j_call: TRBJ2-1; cdr3_nt: TGCAGCGTTGAAGATAGAGGGTCGAGCTCCTACAATGAGCAGTTCTTC; cdr3_aa: CSVEDRGSSSYNEQFF
d_call: TRBD1; v_call: TRBV4-3; clone_size: few; j_call: TRBJ1-4; cdr3_nt: TGCGCCAGCAGCCAAGACGGGACAGGTAGCAGAGGGGAAAAACTGTTTTTT; cdr3_aa: CASSQDGTGSRGEKLFF
d_call: TRBD2; v_call: TRBV7-8; clone_size: many; j_call: TRBJ2-7; cdr3_nt: TGTGCCAGCAGCCCGTTGGGGGGAGGGACCGAGCAGTACTTC; cdr3_aa: CASSPLGGGTEQYF
d_call: NA; v_call: TRBV10-3; clone_size: many; j_call: TRBJ2-1; cdr3_nt: TGTGCCATCGGGGGTACGTCCTACAATGAGCAGTTCTTC; cdr3_aa: CAIGGTSYNEQFF
d_call: NA; v_call: TRBV6-5; clone_size: few; j_call: TRBJ1-5; cdr3_nt: TGTGCCAGCAGGACGGGACCGTTAAGCAATCAGCCCCAGCATTTT; cdr3_aa: CASRTGPLSNQPQHF
d_call: TRBD2; v_call: TRBV19; clone_size: NA; j_call: TRBJ2-5; cdr3_nt: TGTGCCAGTAGCCAAACGGGGCGGGGGGCGAAGACCCAGTACTTC; cdr3_aa: CASSQTGRGAKTQYF
d_call: NA; v_call: TRBV12-5; clone_size: many; j_call: TRBJ2-6; cdr3_nt: TGTGCTAGTGGTTTGTTCGCATTCGGATCCGGGGCCAACGTCCTGACTTTC; cdr3_aa: CASGLFAFGSGANVLTF
d_call: TRBD1; v_call: TRBV11-2; clone_size: many; j_call: TRBJ2-3; cdr3_nt: TGTGCCAGCAGCTTAGATCGAGGGACAGGGGGTTTGGGAGATACGCAGTATTTT; cdr3_aa: CASSLDRGTGGLGDTQYF
d_call: TRBD1; v_call: TRBV27; clone_size: many; j_call: TRBJ1-6; cdr3_nt: TGTGCCAGCAGTTTATCGGACAGGGTTGTGTCACCCCTCCACTTT; cdr3_aa: CASSLSDRVVSPLHF